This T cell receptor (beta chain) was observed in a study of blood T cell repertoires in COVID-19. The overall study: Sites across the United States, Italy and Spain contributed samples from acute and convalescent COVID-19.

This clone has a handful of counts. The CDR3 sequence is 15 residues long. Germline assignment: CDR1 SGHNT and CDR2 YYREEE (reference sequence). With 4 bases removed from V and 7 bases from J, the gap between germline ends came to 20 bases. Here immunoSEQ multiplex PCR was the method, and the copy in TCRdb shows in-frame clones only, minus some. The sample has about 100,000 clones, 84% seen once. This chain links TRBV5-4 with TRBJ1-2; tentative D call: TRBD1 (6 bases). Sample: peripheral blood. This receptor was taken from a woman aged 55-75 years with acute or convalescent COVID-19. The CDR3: CASSILQGGIGGYTF. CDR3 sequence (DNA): TGTGCCAGCAGCATTTTACAGGGCGGCATTGGTGGCTACACCTTC.